One sample yielded the 24 T cell receptor beta chains listed below, sequenced in a study of cytomegalovirus exposure and HLA in healthy donors. Libraries were prepared by immunoSEQ multiplex PCR; TCRdb keeps only in-frame clonotypes and omits some of them. The sample contains 200,000 to 250,000 clones, approximately 84% of which appear only once. Sequences were obtained from PBMCs. These receptors were obtained from a man younger than 35 in good health and CMV-seropositive.

The V call is TRBV27, the J call TRBJ2-5; weak D call: TRBD1 (6 bases). Trimming pared 3 bases from V and 2 bases from J, leaving 13 bases between. CDR3 length: 15 amino acids. Germline CDR1 reads MNHEY; CDR2 reads SMNVEV (reference sequence). The CDR3 is CASSFQAGAQETQYF. CDR3 nucleotides: TGTGCCAGCAGTTTTCAGGCAGGGGCTCAAGAGACCCAGTACTTC.

This clone appeared a few times. The rearrangement uses TRBV23-1 and TRBJ1-5, with D unclear. TRBV23-1 is an open reading frame, and its role is uncertain. The CDR3 has 16 amino acids. V was trimmed by 4 bases and J by 0 bases, leaving 13 bases between them. The CDR3 spells CASSPETLYSNQPQHF. The CDR3 DNA reads as TGCGCCAGCAGTCCCGAAACGTTGTATAGCAATCAGCCCCAGCATTTT.

V and J are TRBV2 and TRBJ2-7, with D perhaps TRBD1 (6 bases). V lost 6 bases and J lost 6, with 18 bases in between. The CDR3 is 14 residues long. Germline-derived CDR1 and CDR2 are SNHLY and FYNNEI. The CDR3 loop is CASREQGAAIEQYF. The CDR3 DNA reads as TGTGCCAGCAGGGAACAGGGTGCGGCGATCGAGCAGTACTTC.

The CDR3 is CASSLDRSEAFF. Written as DNA, the CDR3 is TGTGCCAGCAGCTTAGATAGGTCTGAAGCTTTCTTT. The V call is TRBV11-2, the J call TRBJ1-1; D is unclear. Per the germline V gene, CDR1 is SGHAT and CDR2 is FQNNGV. Trimming took 0 bases from V and 6 from J, leaving 5 bases between them. CDR3 length: 12 residues.

The rearrangement uses TRBV5-6 and TRBJ2-1; 8 bases match TRBD2. Germline-derived CDR1 and CDR2 are SGHDT and YYEEEE. The CDR3 spans 14 residues. Trimming cost V 3 bases and J 10 bases; bases outside gene matches: 9. Written as DNA, the CDR3 is TGTGCCAGCAGCTCGCCGGGACTAGTACGCGAGCAGTTCTTC. This encodes CASSSPGLVREQFF.

This rearrangement joins TRBV4-1 to TRBJ1-5; possibly TRBD1 for D (5 bases). With 3 bases removed from V and 7 bases from J, the gap between germline ends came to 13 bases. The CDR3 is made up of 14 amino acids. Germline loops: CDR1 MGHRA, CDR2 YSYEKL. CDR3 DNA: TGCGCCAGCAGCCAGGGAGGGGCGCGGCAGCCCCAGCATTTT. It specifies CASSQGGARQPQHF.

The chain couples TRBV4-3 to TRBJ2-3; 8 positions match TRBD2. There are 18 residues in the CDR3. CDR1 is LGHNA and CDR2 is YSLEER in the germline V gene. The junction had 8 bases not matched to a gene; V was cut back by 0 bases and J by 0 bases. The CDR3, as DNA: TGCGCCAGCAGCCAAGAGGTGCTAGCGGGTGTAAGCACAGATACGCAGTATTTT. Its protein is CASSQEVLAGVSTDTQYF.

The rearrangement links TRBV7-8 to TRBJ1-1; D is uncertain. V was cut by 1 base and J by 0 bases, with 12 bases left in between. The CDR3 length is 16 residues. Germline V lookup: CDR1 SGHVS, CDR2 FQNEAQ. The CDR3 nucleotides read TGTGCCAGCAGCTTAGAGTACGGAGGAATGAACACTGAAGCTTTCTTT. Translated, it gives CASSLEYGGMNTEAFF.

The gene calls are TRBV6-1 and TRBJ1-4; TRBD1 is a possible D gene (5 bases). Trimming took 0 bases from V and 2 from J, leaving 7 bases between them. This CDR3 spans 15 amino acids. CDR1 MNHNS and CDR2 SASEGT come from the germline V gene. This CDR3 reads CASSEASGTNEKLFF. The CDR3 nucleotides are TGTGCCAGCAGTGAAGCGTCAGGGACTAATGAAAAACTGTTTTTT.

The chain couples TRBV11-2 to TRBJ1-2; no clear D. Germline CDR1 reads SGHAT; CDR2 reads FQNNGV. V was cut by 0 bases and J by 5 bases, with 4 bases left in between. The CDR3 has 12 amino acids. CDR3 sequence (DNA): TGTGCCAGCAGCTTAGACAGATATGGCTACACCTTC. It is translated as CASSLDRYGYTF.

The chain carries TRBV7-2 and TRBJ1-2; unclear D gene. This CDR3 contains 13 residues. With 5 bases removed from V and 1 base from J, the gap between germline ends came to 8 bases. Germline-derived CDR1 and CDR2 are SGHTA and FQGNSA. The CDR3 nucleotides are TGTGCCAGCAGCAGAGATTTTAACTATGGCTACACCTTC. This translates into CASSRDFNYGYTF.

The chain joins TRBV5-6 to TRBJ2-7; TRBD2 is a possible D gene (6 bases). Trimming stripped 0 bases from V and 5 bases from J, with 9 bases between. The CDR3 is made up of 13 amino acids. The germline V gene has CDR1 SGHDT and CDR2 YYEEEE. This CDR3 reads CASSLGLANEQYF. CDR3 nucleotide sequence: TGTGCCAGCAGCTTGGGCCTAGCGAACGAGCAGTACTTC.

V and J are TRBV28 and TRBJ1-2; weak D call: TRBD1 (5 bases). The germline V gene encodes CDR1 MDHEN and CDR2 SYDVKM. The CDR3 covers 13 residues. The ends were cut back, 5 bases at V and 5 bases at J, with 12 bases in the middle. The CDR3 DNA sequence: TGTGCCAGCAGTCCAAACCGACAGTATGGCTACACCTTC. Translating gives CASSPNRQYGYTF.

This rearrangement joins TRBV5-1 to TRBJ1-1, with D possibly TRBD1 on 5 matching bases. This CDR3 has 14 residues. V dropped 3 bases and J dropped 4 bases, with 13 bases sitting between them. Germline V gene sequence: CDR1 SGHRS, CDR2 YFSETQ. The CDR3 sequence is CASSWGRRGTEAFF. DNA of the CDR3: TGCGCCAGCAGCTGGGGACGGCGGGGCACTGAAGCTTTCTTT.

This chain joins TRBV9 and TRBJ1-4; D unclear. Germline V gives CDR1 SGDLS, CDR2 YYNGEE. V was trimmed by 2 bases and J by 4 bases, leaving 12 bases between them. The CDR3 totals 15 residues. CDR3 nucleotide sequence: TGTGCCAGCAGCGTCGCGGCAGGACTTAATGAAAAACTGTTTTTT. Its protein is CASSVAAGLNEKLFF.

CDR3 residues: CAWSLSLGSYTF. The CDR3 DNA follows: TGTGCCTGGAGTCTCAGCCTCGGGAGCTACACCTTC. This chain joins TRBV30 and TRBJ1-2, with D unresolved. The CDR3 totals 12 residues. Looked up from germline, CDR1 is GTSNPN and CDR2 is SVGIG (reference sequence). Trimming removed 2 bases at V and 9 bases at J, with 13 bases between.

The table lists this clone with many counts. The chain couples TRBV28 to TRBJ2-7, with 8 nucleotides matching TRBD2. The CDR3 loop spans 17 amino acids. Trimming cost V 3 bases and J 2 bases; bases outside gene matches: 12. Germline V CDR1 and CDR2: MDHEN, SYDVKM. CDR3 nucleotide sequence: TGTGCCAGCAGTTTGGGAATCCTAGCGGGCCAGGCCTACGAGCAGTACTTC. This encodes CASSLGILAGQAYEQYF.

This clone has just a few counts. This chain's CDR3 is CSVDGQGLSPQHF. The CDR3 DNA sequence: TGCAGCGTAGACGGACAGGGACTCAGCCCCCAGCATTTT. The J gene is TRBJ1-5, the V gene TRBV29-1, with 8 bases identical to TRBD1. V gave up 6 bases and J gave up 10 bases; unmatched junction bases: 11. CDR3 size: 13 residues. Germline assignment: CDR1 SQVTM and CDR2 ANQGSEA.

This sequence joins TRBV7-6 and TRBJ2-1; D ambiguous. Trimming removed 0 bases from V and 5 bases from J, with 11 bases in between. The CDR3 covers 15 residues. Germline CDR1 is SGHVS and CDR2 is FNYEAQ. The CDR3 DNA reads as TGTGCCAGCAGCTTAGCGATTAACCGGGACAATGAGCAGTTCTTC. Amino acids: CASSLAINRDNEQFF. Full variable domain (missing parts from reference TRBV7-6 and TRBJ2-1): GAGVSQSPRYKVTKRGQDVALRCDPISGHVSLYWYRQALGQGPEFLTYFNYEAQQDKSGLPNDRFSAERPEGSISTLTIQRTEQRDSAMYRCASSLAINRDNEQFFGPGTRLTVL.

The V gene is TRBV27, the J gene TRBJ2-1; 7 positions match TRBD1. Germline V gene sequence: CDR1 MNHEY, CDR2 SMNVEV (reference sequence). With 6 bases clipped from V and 11 bases from J, the junction kept 7 bases outside the gene matches. The CDR3 sequence is 12 residues long. The CDR3 DNA reads as TGTGCCAGCAGCCTCAACAGGGGAAAGCAGTTCTTC. Its protein product is CASSLNRGKQFF.

The chain links TRBV6-1 to TRBJ2-5, with D perhaps matching TRBD1 or TRBD2 (5 bases each). The V gene lost 5 bases and the J gene lost 0 bases, with 10 bases spanning the gap. CDR1 is MNHNS, CDR2 SASEGT, per germline. This CDR3 has 14 residues. The CDR3 sequence: CASSLGPNQETQYF. The CDR3 DNA sequence: TGTGCCAGCAGTCTGGGACCGAACCAAGAGACCCAGTACTTC.

The V and J genes are TRBV6-6 and TRBJ1-3, with 8 bases identical to TRBD1. Germline V gene lookup returns CDR1 MNHNY and CDR2 SVGAGI (reference sequence). The CDR3 sequence is 16 residues long. V lost 7 bases, J lost 0 bases, and 8 bases stayed unmatched. CDR3 amino acids: CASTKPDRGSGNTIYF. In DNA form, the CDR3 reads TGTGCCAGCACCAAACCTGACAGGGGCTCTGGAAACACCATATATTTT.

V and J are TRBV11-1 and TRBJ2-7; 7 nucleotides match TRBD2. Germline lookup yields CDR1 SGHAT and CDR2 FQDESV (reference sequence). The trim removed 3 bases at V and 7 bases at J, leaving 6 bases unmatched. This CDR3 comprises 13 residues. DNA of the CDR3: TGTGCCAGCAGCTTGGCCATCGGGAGGGAGCAGTACTTC. The encoded protein is CASSLAIGREQYF.

The chain links TRBV30 to TRBJ1-3; TRBD1 matches 9 bases. With 2 bases clipped from V and 4 bases from J, the junction kept 12 bases outside the gene matches. CDR3 length: 17 amino acids. Germline assignment: CDR1 GTSNPN and CDR2 SVGIG (reference sequence). The CDR3 coding sequence is TGTGCCTGGAGTCCCACGGGACAGGGCGCTTTCGGAAACACCATATATTTT. This gives the protein CAWSPTGQGAFGNTIYF.